These T cell receptor beta chains were read from a single sample in a study of blood T cell repertoires in COVID-19. Clones were read by immunoSEQ multiplex PCR, and TCRdb kept only the in-frame ones, dropping some. The table has about 190,000 clones, around 90% seen once; the top ten hold about 4.4%. The sample comprised peripheral blood. All receptors come from a human donor in a cohort sampled during active COVID-19. Both conserved end residues are part of each CDR3. The D gene is left open where the match is weak. Part of the rows lack a size; the others show once, few, many or a class for expanded clones.

d_call	clone_size	j_call	v_call	cdr3_length	cdr3_nt	cdr3_aa
.	.	TRBJ2-1	TRBV11-1	15	TGTGCCAGCAGCTTCCAGGGGAGCTCCTACAATGAGCAGTTCTTC	CASSFQGSSYNEQFF
.	.	TRBJ1-1	TRBV18	13	TGTGCCAGCTCACCAGAGGGATACACTGAAGCTTTCTTT	CASSPEGYTEAFF
.	.	TRBJ2-7	TRBV5-1	14	TGCGCCAGCAGCTTGGCCGCAGGGGCCTTTAAGCAGTACTTC	CASSLAAGAFKQYF
TRBD1	once	TRBJ1-4	TRBV2	16	TGTGCCAGCAGGGCGGGACAGGGGCATGTTGGGGAAAAACTGTTTTTT	CASRAGQGHVGEKLFF
.	.	TRBJ1-6	TRBV7-2	15	TGTGCCAGCAGCTCCTCGACAGGCGGAAATTCACCCCTCCACTTT	CASSSSTGGNSPLHF
.	.	TRBJ2-5	TRBV4-3	13	TGCGCCAGCAGCCGGGGGGATTCAGAGACCCAGTACTTC	CASSRGDSETQYF
.	.	TRBJ2-5	TRBV4-1	14	TGCGCCAGCAGCAACCGAGGATACGAAGAGACCCAGTACTTC	CASSNRGYEETQYF
TRBD1	.	TRBJ2-7	TRBV29-1	11	TGCAGCGTTGGCGAGGGGGCCGAGCAGTACTTC	CSVGEGAEQYF
TRBD1	.	TRBJ2-5	TRBV7-8	18	TGTGCCAGCAGTTACCGGGACAGGGGTCTCTCTACCCAAGAGACCCAGTACTTC	CASSYRDRGLSTQETQYF
TRBD2	.	TRBJ2-7	TRBV10-1	15	TGCGCCAGCAGTGAGTCAGGTAGCGGGGGGGCACGGCAGTACTTC	CASSESGSGGARQYF
.	.	TRBJ1-1	TRBV28	12	TGTGCCAGCAAGTCACCTACGTCGGAAGCTTTCTTT	CASKSPTSEAFF
.	few	TRBJ2-2	TRBV6-6	12	TGTGCCAGCAGTTTAGCTGCCGGGGAGCTGTTTTTT	CASSLAAGELFF
TRBD1	.	TRBJ1-1	TRBV14	16	TGTGCCAGCAGCGAAACCGGGACAGGGTATTTCCCTGAAGCTTTCTTT	CASSETGTGYFPEAFF
TRBD1	.	TRBJ2-7	TRBV29-1	12	TGCAGCGTTGAGGAGACAGGGTACGAGCAGTACTTC	CSVEETGYEQYF
TRBD2	.	TRBJ2-7	TRBV18	15	TGTGCCAGCTCACCCAGGGGACTAGCGGGGGCCGAGCAGTACTTC	CASSPRGLAGAEQYF
.	once	TRBJ2-3	TRBV6-5	15	TGTGCCAGCAGTTACTCGGGGGCGCGGACAGATACGCAGTATTTT	CASSYSGARTDTQYF
TRBD1	.	TRBJ2-7	TRBV10-2	15	TGCGCCAGCAGTCCTCGGACAGGGTACTTCGACGAGCAGTACTTC	CASSPRTGYFDEQYF
.	.	TRBJ2-7	TRBV5-4	17	TGTGCCAGCAGCCCGGGTTTAGAGACAGAGAGATCTTACGAGCAGTACTTC	CASSPGLETERSYEQYF
TRBD1	.	TRBJ1-2	TRBV12-3/TRBV12-4	13	TGTGCCAGCACCAGACAGGGGTCCTATGGCTACACCTTC	CASTRQGSYGYTF
TRBD1	.	TRBJ1-2	TRBV28	14	TGTGCCAGCAGGAGACAGGGAGAAAAACATGGCTACACCTTC	CASRRQGEKHGYTF
.	.	TRBJ2-2	TRBV25-1	15	TGTGCCAGCAACACCGGGCAGGGTGGCACCGGGGAGCTGTTTTTT	CASNTGQGGTGELFF
.	once	TRBJ2-7	TRBV6-1	15	TGTGCCAGCACCTCATTGGCGGGGGCCCTCGGCGAGCAGTACTTC	CASTSLAGALGEQYF
TRBD2	.	TRBJ2-7	TRBV2	14	TGTGCCAGCAGTTGGGGAGGGATAGGCTACGAGCAGTACTTC	CASSWGGIGYEQYF